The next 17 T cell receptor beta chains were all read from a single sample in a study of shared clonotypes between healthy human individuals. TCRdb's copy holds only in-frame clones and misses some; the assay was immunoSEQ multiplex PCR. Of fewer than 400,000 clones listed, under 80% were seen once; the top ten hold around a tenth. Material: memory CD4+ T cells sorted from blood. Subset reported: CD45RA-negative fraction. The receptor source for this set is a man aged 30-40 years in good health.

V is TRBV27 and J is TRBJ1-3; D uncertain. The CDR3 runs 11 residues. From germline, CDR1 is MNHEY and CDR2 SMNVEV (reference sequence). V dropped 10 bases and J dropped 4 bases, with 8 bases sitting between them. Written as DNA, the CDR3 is TGTGCCAACTGTGGCGGAAACACCATATATTTT. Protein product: CANCGGNTIYF.

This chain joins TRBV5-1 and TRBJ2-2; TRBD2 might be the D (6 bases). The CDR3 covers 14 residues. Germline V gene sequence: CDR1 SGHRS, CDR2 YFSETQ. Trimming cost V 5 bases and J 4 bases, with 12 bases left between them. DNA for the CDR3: TGCGCCAGCAGTCGGGGTAGCGGCACCGGGGAGCTGTTTTTT. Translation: CASSRGSGTGELFF.

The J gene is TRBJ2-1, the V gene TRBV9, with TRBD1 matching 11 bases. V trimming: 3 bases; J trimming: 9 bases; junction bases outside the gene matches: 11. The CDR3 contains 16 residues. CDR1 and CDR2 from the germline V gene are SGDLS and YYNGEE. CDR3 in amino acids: CASSAGTGGGGSEQFF. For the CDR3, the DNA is TGTGCCAGCAGCGCCGGGACAGGGGGTGGAGGGAGTGAGCAGTTCTTC.

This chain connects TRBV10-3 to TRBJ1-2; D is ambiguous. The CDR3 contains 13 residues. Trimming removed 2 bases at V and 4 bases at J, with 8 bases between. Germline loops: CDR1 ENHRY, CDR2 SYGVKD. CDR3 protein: CAISEVGSYGYTF. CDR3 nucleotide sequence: TGTGCCATCAGTGAGGTCGGCAGCTATGGCTACACCTTC.

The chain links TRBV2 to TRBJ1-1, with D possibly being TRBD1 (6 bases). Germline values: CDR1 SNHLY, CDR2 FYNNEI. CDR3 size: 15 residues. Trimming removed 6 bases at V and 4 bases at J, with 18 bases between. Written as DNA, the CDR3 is TGTGCCAGCAGGAATGGAGGGGGGGCCGGCACTGAAGCTTTCTTT. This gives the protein CASRNGGGAGTEAFF.

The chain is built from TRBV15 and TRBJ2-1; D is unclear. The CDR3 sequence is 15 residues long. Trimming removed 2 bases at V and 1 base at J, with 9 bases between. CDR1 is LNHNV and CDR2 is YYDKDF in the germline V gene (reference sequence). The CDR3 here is CATSRPLGSYNEQFF. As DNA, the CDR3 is TGTGCCACCAGCAGACCACTCGGATCCTACAATGAGCAGTTCTTC.

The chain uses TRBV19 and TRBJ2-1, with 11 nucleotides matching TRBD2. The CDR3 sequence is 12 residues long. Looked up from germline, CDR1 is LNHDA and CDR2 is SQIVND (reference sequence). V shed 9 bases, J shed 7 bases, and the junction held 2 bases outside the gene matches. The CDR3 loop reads CASRTSGNEQFF. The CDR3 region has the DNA TGTGCCAGCAGGACTAGCGGGAATGAGCAGTTCTTC.

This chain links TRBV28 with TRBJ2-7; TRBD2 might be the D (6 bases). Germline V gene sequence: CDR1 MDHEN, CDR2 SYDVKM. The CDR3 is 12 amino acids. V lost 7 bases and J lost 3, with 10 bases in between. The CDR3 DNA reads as TGTGCCAGCAAGGCGGGAAGCTACGAGCAGTACTTC. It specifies CASKAGSYEQYF.

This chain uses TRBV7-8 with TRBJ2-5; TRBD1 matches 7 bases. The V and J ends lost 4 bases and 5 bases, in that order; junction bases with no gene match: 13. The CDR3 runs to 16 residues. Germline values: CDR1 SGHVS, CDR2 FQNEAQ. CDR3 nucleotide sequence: TGTGCCAGCAGCTCCGACAGGGTCGGAATGGGGGAGACCCAGTACTTC. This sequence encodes CASSSDRVGMGETQYF.

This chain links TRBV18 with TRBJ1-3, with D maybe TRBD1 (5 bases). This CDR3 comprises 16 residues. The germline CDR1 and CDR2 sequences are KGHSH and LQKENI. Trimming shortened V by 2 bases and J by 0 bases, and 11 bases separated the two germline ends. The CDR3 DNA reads TGTGCCAGCTCACCAGGGACGGTTAGCTCTGGAAACACCATATATTTT. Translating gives CASSPGTVSSGNTIYF.

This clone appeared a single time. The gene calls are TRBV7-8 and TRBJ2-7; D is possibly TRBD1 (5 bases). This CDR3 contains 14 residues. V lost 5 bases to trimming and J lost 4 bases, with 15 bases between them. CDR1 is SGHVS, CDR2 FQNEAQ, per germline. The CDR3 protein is CASSLPTESYEQYF. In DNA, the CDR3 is TGTGCCAGCAGCCTTCCGACAGAGTCGTACGAGCAGTACTTC.

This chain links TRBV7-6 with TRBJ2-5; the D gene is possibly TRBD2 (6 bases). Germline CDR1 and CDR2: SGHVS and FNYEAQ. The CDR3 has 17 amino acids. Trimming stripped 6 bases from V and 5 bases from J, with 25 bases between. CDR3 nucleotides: TGTGCCAGCAGTTCAGGCGGGAAGACTAGTTTTTGGGAGACCCAGTACTTC. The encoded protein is CASSSGGKTSFWETQYF.

CDR3 DNA: TGTGCCAGCCAGGGGACTAGCGGGAGAGAGACCCAGTACTTC. Protein: CASQGTSGRETQYF. The V gene is TRBV28, the J gene TRBJ2-5; 14 bases agree with TRBD2. Germline CDR1 is MDHEN and CDR2 is SYDVKM. V shed 8 bases and J 4 bases; nucleotides not matched to a gene: 3. The CDR3 totals 14 residues. The full variable domain, with the rest looked up from reference TRBV28 and TRBJ2-5, is DVKVTQSSRYLVKRTGEKVFLECVQDMDHENMFWYRQDPGLGLRLIYFSYDVKMKEKGDIPEGYSVSREKKERFSLILESASTNQTSMYLCASQGTSGRETQYFGPGTRLLVL.

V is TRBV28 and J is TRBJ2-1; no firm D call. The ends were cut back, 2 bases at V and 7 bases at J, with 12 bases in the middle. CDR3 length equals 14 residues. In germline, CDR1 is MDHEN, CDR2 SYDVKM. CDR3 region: CASSLENKLNEQFF. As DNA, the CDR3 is TGTGCCAGCAGTTTAGAAAATAAGCTGAATGAGCAGTTCTTC. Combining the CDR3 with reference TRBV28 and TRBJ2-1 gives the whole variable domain DVKVTQSSRYLVKRTGEKVFLECVQDMDHENMFWYRQDPGLGLRLIYFSYDVKMKEKGDIPEGYSVSREKKERFSLILESASTNQTSMYLCASSLENKLNEQFFGPGTRLTVL.

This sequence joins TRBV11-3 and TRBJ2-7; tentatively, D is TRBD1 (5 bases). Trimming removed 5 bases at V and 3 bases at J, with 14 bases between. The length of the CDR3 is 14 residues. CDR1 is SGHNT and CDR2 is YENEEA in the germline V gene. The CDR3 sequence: CASSQGPSSYEQYF. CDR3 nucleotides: TGTGCCAGCAGCCAGGGTCCATCAAGCTACGAGCAGTACTTC.

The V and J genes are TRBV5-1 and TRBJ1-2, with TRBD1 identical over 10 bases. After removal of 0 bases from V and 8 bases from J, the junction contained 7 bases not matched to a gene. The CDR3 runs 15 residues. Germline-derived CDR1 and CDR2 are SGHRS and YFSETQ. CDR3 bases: TGCGCCAGCAGCTTGGAGGGGACAGGGGCCGGAGGCTACACCTTC. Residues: CASSLEGTGAGGYTF.

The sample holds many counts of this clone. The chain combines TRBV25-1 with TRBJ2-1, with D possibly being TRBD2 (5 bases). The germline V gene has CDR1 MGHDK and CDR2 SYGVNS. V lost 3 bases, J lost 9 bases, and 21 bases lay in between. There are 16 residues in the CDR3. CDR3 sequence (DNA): TGTGCCAGCAGTGACTACCGGGGTCTGAAATCTAGTGAGCAGTTCTTC. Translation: CASSDYRGLKSSEQFF.